The T cell receptor beta chain described here comes from a study of cytomegalovirus exposure and HLA in healthy donors (dated 2017 in TCRdb). With regard to the full study: An earlier analysis of some 600 of the donors reported about 260 Gb of sequence data and 117 million unique TCR beta sequences obtained from about 200 million T cells. Among the roughly 430 genotyped donors, around 81% belonged to the genetic ancestry cluster associated with self-reported Caucasian donors. In addition to the first cohort of 666 subjects, a separate validation cohort of around 110 different subjects was used. To study patterns of TCR occurrence, a later analysis re-analyzed previously published TCR beta repertoires from around 670 donors and added high-resolution HLA genotyping. All discovery cohort repertoires had been generated using a single sequencing platform. Because of strong linkage in the cohort, roughly five DR-DQ haplotypes were treated as single units for association and clustering. In an earlier analysis of 587 of the donors, high-throughput TCR beta sequencing was used to judge whether each TCR beta V gene segment behaved as functional or pseudogenic. Using immunosequencing, the study profiled T cell repertoires from 666 subjects and related those repertoires to cytomegalovirus serostatus. The later analysis used no new phenotypic data to find candidate immune exposures, relying instead on TCR beta sequences and their occurrence across donors. Donor age, sex, ethnicity and CMV serostatus were compiled alongside the repertoire data. Typing coverage differed by locus: A, B, C, DRB1 and DQB1 were typed in roughly 629-640 donors, DQA1 in 500 to 550, DPA1 in some 570, and DPB1 in roughly 470. The aim of the study was to test whether cataloging public T cell receptors could identify signatures of past pathogen exposure. High-throughput TCR immunosequencing, statistical association of individual TCRs with disease status, and machine learning were combined to predict cytomegalovirus infection status. An early release covering roughly 600 HLA-typed donors comprised 250 to 350 gigabases of sequencing data and roughly 86 million unique TCR sequences. Across some 400 genotyped donors of the cohort, an average of approximately 200,000 unique TCR beta nucleotide sequences per donor were sequenced, and 15% to 20% of those sequences were non-productive. Both class I and class II loci were covered by HLA typing, at four-digit resolution. In a later genetic analysis, genome-wide SNP genotypes for 398 of the 666 donors were used, and that subset was treated as a discovery cohort. General study outcomes and caveats: When HLA alleles, especially DR and DQ, strongly co-occurred, attributing TCR associations to individual alleles was difficult. The authors suggested that the approach could potentially be generalized to other disease states and immunological phenotypes. Across donors, most TCR sequences were observed very rarely, whereas some public TCRs were present in many individuals. Sequencing depth was assumed to be roughly uniform across donors in the presence/absence analyses, though that assumption may not hold. Because counts were too low, about 15 rarely observed V segments, including chromosome 9 orphons, were left out of the earlier analysis of approximately 580 of the donors. Some IMGT-functional V segments, including TRBV6-2 and TRBV6-3, could not be distinguished by the 87-base-pair reads and were therefore excluded. A further reported finding was that TCR beta sequences accurately predicted the HLA-A and HLA-B alleles for most subjects in the first cohort. The cohort was sequenced for TCR beta chains only, and without alpha or paired-chain data the features that could be detected were limited. Correlated functional status among segregating V segments might be attributable to linkage disequilibrium, but an unknown experimental factor could not be ruled out. A later analysis found that HLA-associated TCR beta chains were more clonally expanded and had lower generation probabilities than equally common non-associated chains. In an earlier analysis of about 600 of the donors, most TCR beta V segments appeared in productive rearrangements about 87% or about 30% of the time, broadly matching IMGT annotations. The sequencing pipeline was judged likely to have produced a cluster of highly shared sequence variants as a technical artifact. In both the original and validation cohorts, the classifier was reported to diagnose cytomegalovirus status with high specificity and sensitivity. Because some donors lacked HLA typing at each locus, the association tests relied only on the typed subset. In a later analysis, the rate of TCR association differed among HLA loci, with DRB1 alleles having the most associated TCRs and HLA-C alleles having the fewest. In the study, 150 to 200 TCR beta chains were listed as associated with cytomegalovirus. In a later analysis, several top co-occurrence clusters were reported to appear linked to parvovirus B19, influenza, CMV and Epstein-Barr virus. V-gene and J-gene trimming of TCR beta chains was associated with a missense DCLRE1C variant in a later genetic analysis, and the association was replicated in an independent cohort. In vitro tests confirmed that three of the cytomegalovirus-associated TCR beta chains recognize cytomegalovirus antigens. In a later analysis, most CMV-associated TCR beta chains were found to appear HLA-restricted, with HLA associations seemingly driven largely by CMV exposure. Immune exposure information for the cohort was limited to CMV serostatus. A later analysis associated about 17,000 TCR beta sequences with specific HLA alleles at a false discovery rate of 0.05. According to a later genetic analysis, donors in an Asian-associated ancestry cluster had fewer N-insertions in productive TCRs than the approximately 670-donor mean.

In total, fewer than 750 healthy bone marrow donors made up the cohort. At the time of sampling, all cohort members were nominally healthy, though unrecorded immune exposures were likely present. The donor tested CMV seronegative, placing the donor among the roughly 350 seronegative members of the cohort. Each donor provided a peripheral blood sample, and peripheral blood mononuclear cells were used for TCR beta sequencing. The Qiagen DNeasy Blood Extraction Kit was used to extract genomic DNA from the blood cell samples. There are 14 amino acids in the CDR3, from cysteine to phenylalanine inclusive. Just CDR3 DNA is preserved here, 42 bases in frame from base 1. Per the germline V gene, KGHSH is the CDR1 and LQKENI is the CDR2. V loses 6 bases at its end and J loses 4 bases; junction bases beyond the gene matches: 7. With regard to this clone: The antigen it binds to is not known. No much larger clone exists at a distance of one base, and base qualities are not known.

The receptor library was made with the immunoSEQ multiplex PCR assay. For the multiplex PCR, a mixture combining 60 forward primers for TCR Vbeta segments and 13 reverse primers for TCR Jbeta segments was used. Amplification of the CDR3 region of rearranged TCR beta genes was performed with a multiplex PCR assay on genomic DNA. The Illumina HiSeq System was used to sequence the amplified TCR beta libraries as 87-base-pair reads. As for how the authors treated the data: A later analysis counted approximately 84 million unique TCR beta chains across the 700 or so repertoires, and some 11 million of these chains were shared by at least two donors. Raw reads were error-corrected and collapsed into unique sequences by a nearest-neighbor algorithm in which closely related sequences were merged to remove PCR and sequencing errors. V, D and J gene segments were assigned by aligning CDR3 sequences to IMGT reference sequences. For a sequence to be retained, a match of at least six nucleotides to both a V gene segment and a J gene segment was required. A rearrangement counted as productive if the CDR3 had no stop codons and remained in frame with V and J, and every other rearrangement counted as non-productive. CDR3 was defined according to IMGT convention as the region running from the second conserved V-encoded cysteine to the conserved J-encoded phenylalanine. In an earlier analysis of approximately 500 of the donors, sequences lacking an unambiguous match to a single V gene segment were excluded. In an earlier analysis of several hundred of the donors, a V segment was called functional when productive rearrangements were above 56.7%, and segregating when the standard deviation between donors exceeded 5%. A statistical classification framework was developed to diagnose cytomegalovirus status using the catalog of TCR beta chain sequences. In a later analysis, V and J genes were assigned by comparing TCR nucleotide sequences against IMGT/GENE-DB human TR gene sequences. In a later analysis, CDR3 sequences and most-parsimonious VDJ recombination scenarios were assigned using the TCRdist pipeline. In a later analysis, each TCR beta chain was defined by its CDR3 amino acid sequence together with its V-gene family, and reads without a unique V-gene family were excluded. As a way to deal with suspected cross-contamination and a sequencing artifact, a later analysis dropped 450 to 700 nucleotide sequences that were highly shared and had low generation probability. For each public chain, a later analysis derived a clonal expansion index from normalized ranks of inferred template counts within each repertoire. In a later analysis, generation probabilities were computed with a VDJ recombination model fitted to out-of-frame rearrangements, and the resulting probabilities were checked against IGoR. In a later analysis, TCR-TCR, TCR-HLA and TCR-CMV co-occurrence was scored with hypergeometric tests, and a repertoire-size bias correction was applied to TCR pairs. In a later analysis, false discovery rates were estimated by permuting HLA or CMV assignments 20 times. In a later analysis, co-occurring TCRs were grouped using DBSCAN, and TCRdist sequence similarity was added for clustering within HLA-allele-positive subsets. Repertoires with fewer than 30,000 or more than 120,000 public chains were left out of co-occurrence clustering, as were four to six repertoires with anomalous nucleotide sharing. Imported from immuneACCESS, the table was reduced by TCRdb to in-frame sequences with V and J called. These copies leave out some clones; in studies compared against another copy, an unresolved V gene accounts for under half, and the cause of the remainder is not known. V, J and clone size are taken as reported in that table, and D and trimming were inferred from the DNA itself. This sample has about 240,000 clones in its table, and roughly 84% of those were observed once. 0.2% to 0.25% of the sample belongs to the ten largest clones.

The sequence was obtained from a girl aged 2 to 9 in good health and CMV-seronegative. Sequenced material: PBMCs. This chain is built from TRBV18 and TRBJ1-2, with 8 middle bases fitting TRBD1. CDR3 sequence: CASSSTGDGYGYTF. The nucleotide sequence reads as follows: TGTGCCAGCTCGTCGACAGGGGACGGCTATGGCTACACCTTC.